The 22 T cell receptor beta chains in this list originate from one sample, sequenced in a study of shared clonotypes between healthy human individuals. TCRdb's copy holds only in-frame clones and misses some; the assay was immunoSEQ multiplex PCR. The sample records roughly 2 million clones, approximately 95% being singletons. CD8 cells regarded as naive lacked CD45RO, were positively chosen for CCR7, and omitted terminally differentiated effector memory CD45RA+ cells. Sequencing was carried out using naive CD8+ T cells sorted from blood. These receptors were taken from a young man in good health.

This clone was recorded only once. The chain carries TRBV5-1 and TRBJ2-5, with D possibly matching TRBD2 (5 bases). The germline V gene has CDR1 SGHRS and CDR2 YFSETQ. Between the trimmed V and J ends, which lost 1 base and 5 bases, there was a span of 15 bases. The CDR3 loop spans 15 amino acids. The CDR3 loop reads CASSLWEIGVETQYF. In DNA form, the CDR3 reads TGCGCCAGCAGCTTGTGGGAGATCGGCGTGGAGACCCAGTACTTC.

The V call is TRBV28, the J call TRBJ1-2; D gene unclear. Germline CDR1 and CDR2: MDHEN and SYDVKM. The CDR3 runs to 13 residues. V was cut by 6 bases and J by 4 bases, with 12 bases left in between. The CDR3 loop reads CASSLTPIYGYTF. For the CDR3, the DNA is TGTGCCAGCAGCCTGACACCGATCTATGGCTACACCTTC.

V usage is TRBV5-1 and J usage is TRBJ2-1, with 12 bases matching TRBD1. The V and J ends lost 0 bases and 9 bases, in that order; junction bases with no gene match: 7. CDR3 size: 16 residues. The germline V gene encodes CDR1 SGHRS and CDR2 YFSETQ. In DNA form, the CDR3 reads TGCGCCAGCAGCTTGGAGATAGGGACAGGGGGCGGTGAGCAGTTCTTC. As protein: CASSLEIGTGGGEQFF.

V gene TRBV5-4 combines with J gene TRBJ2-5; D possibly corresponds to TRBD1 (5 bases). The CDR3 has 14 residues. Germline CDR1 is SGHNT and CDR2 is YYREEE (reference sequence). The V and J ends lost 0 bases and 1 base respectively, with 7 bases between them. The CDR3 sequence is CASSLEGRQETQYF. Written as DNA, the CDR3 is TGTGCCAGCAGCTTGGAGGGGCGCCAAGAGACCCAGTACTTC. Variable domain in full (rest from reference TRBV5-4 and TRBJ2-5): ETGVTQSPTHLIKTRGQQVTLRCSSQSGHNTVSWYQQALGQGPQFIFQYYREEENGRGNFPPRFSGLQFPNYSSELNVNALELDDSALYLCASSLEGRQETQYFGPGTRLLVL.

The rearrangement uses TRBV4-3 and TRBJ2-1; possibly TRBD2 for D (6 bases). Germline CDR1 reads LGHNA; CDR2 reads YSLEER. V shed 3 bases and J shed 8 bases, with 14 bases lying between them. The CDR3 contains 14 residues. CDR3 region: CASSHRLGADEQFF. The CDR3 region has the DNA TGCGCCAGCAGCCACCGACTAGGTGCCGATGAGCAGTTCTTC.

In this sample, this clone turned up a few times. The chain recombines TRBV9 with TRBJ2-7; tentative D call: TRBD1 (5 bases). Germline CDR1 and CDR2: SGDLS and YYNGEE. The CDR3 runs 13 residues. The V end was cut by 4 bases, the J end by 3 bases, with 11 bases between. In DNA form, the CDR3 reads TGTGCCAGCAGCCCCGGACACATCTACGAGCAGTACTTC. Encoded protein: CASSPGHIYEQYF.

The chain recombines TRBV28 with TRBJ1-2, with D possibly matching TRBD1 (5 bases). The V gene lost 6 bases and the J gene lost 2 bases, with 13 bases spanning the gap. The CDR3 runs 14 residues. The V gene's germline CDR1 is MDHEN and CDR2 SYDVKM. CDR3 sequence (DNA): TGTGCCAGCAGGACGCGGGAGGGGAACTATGGCTACACCTTC. Its protein is CASRTREGNYGYTF.

V and J are TRBV6-1 and TRBJ2-7, with D perhaps TRBD1 (6 bases). The CDR3 spans 12 residues. Germline CDR1 reads MNHNS; CDR2 reads SASEGT. Deletions cut 7 bases from V and 3 bases from J, with 10 bases between. CDR3 protein: CASTDSNYEQYF. In DNA, the CDR3 is TGTGCCAGCACGGACAGTAACTACGAGCAGTACTTC.

This chain connects TRBV14 to TRBJ2-7; 8 bases agree with TRBD1. Germline V gene sequence: CDR1 SGHDN, CDR2 FVKESK. This CDR3 is 18 amino acids long. After removal of 0 bases from V and 2 bases from J, the junction contained 12 bases not matched to a gene. The CDR3 DNA sequence: TGTGCCAGCAGCCAAGACAGACCCGATGGACAGGGAACCTACGAGCAGTACTTC. As protein: CASSQDRPDGQGTYEQYF.

V usage is TRBV2 and J usage is TRBJ2-1, with 7 bases fitting TRBD1. V shed 5 bases, J shed 8 bases, and the junction held 15 bases outside the gene matches. Germline V lookup: CDR1 SNHLY, CDR2 FYNNEI. The CDR3 length is 16 residues. The CDR3 coding sequence is TGTGCCAGCAGTCATGCGACGGACAGGTTTGAAGATGAGCAGTTCTTC. It yields the protein CASSHATDRFEDEQFF.

As concerns this clone: Within the sample, other DNA sequences also encode this same CDR3. V gene TRBV30 combines with J gene TRBJ2-1; 8 bases fit TRBD2. Germline V gene sequence: CDR1 GTSNPN, CDR2 SVGIG (reference sequence). Unmatched junction bases numbered 4, after V lost 0 bases and J lost 3 bases. The CDR3 length is 15 residues. DNA for the CDR3: TGTGCCTGGAGTGTACTAAGCGGGAGCTACAATGAGCAGTTCTTC. Protein: CAWSVLSGSYNEQFF.

V gene TRBV9 combines with J gene TRBJ2-7, with 10 bases aligning to TRBD2. Germline V gives CDR1 SGDLS, CDR2 YYNGEE. With 3 bases clipped from V and 2 bases from J, the junction kept 5 bases outside the gene matches. The CDR3 contains 15 residues. The CDR3 DNA sequence: TGTGCCAGCAGCGAACAAAGCGGGAGGGCCTACGAGCAGTACTTC. Its translation: CASSEQSGRAYEQYF.

The chain couples TRBV28 to TRBJ1-6, with D possibly being TRBD1 (5 bases). Germline loops: CDR1 MDHEN, CDR2 SYDVKM. The CDR3 spans 14 residues. V dropped 3 bases and J dropped 6 bases, with 9 bases sitting between them. CDR3: CASSLVGTNSPLHF. The CDR3 region has the DNA TGTGCCAGCAGTTTGGTGGGGACTAATTCACCCCTCCACTTT. Based on the CDR3 plus reference TRBV28 and TRBJ1-6, the full variable domain is DVKVTQSSRYLVKRTGEKVFLECVQDMDHENMFWYRQDPGLGLRLIYFSYDVKMKEKGDIPEGYSVSREKKERFSLILESASTNQTSMYLCASSLVGTNSPLHFGNGTRLTVT.

The chain combines TRBV2 with TRBJ2-1; no clear D gene. There are 12 residues in the CDR3. V was shortened by 7 bases and J by 5 bases, with 9 bases between the two germline ends. Per the germline V gene, CDR1 is SNHLY and CDR2 is FYNNEI. CDR3 nucleotides: TGTGCCAGCACAGGAGCTAACAATGAGCAGTTCTTC. Encoded protein: CASTGANNEQFF.

This sequence joins TRBV2 and TRBJ2-7; 8 bases align to TRBD1. The germline CDR1 and CDR2 sequences are SNHLY and FYNNEI. The CDR3 loop spans 12 amino acids. Trimming cost V 6 bases and J 5 bases; bases outside gene matches: 3. CDR3 bases: TGTGCCAGCAGGGGACAGGTGGACGAGCAGTACTTC. This gives the protein CASRGQVDEQYF.

The rearrangement joins TRBV10-2 to TRBJ2-7; D ambiguous. This CDR3 comprises 11 residues. V lost 3 bases and J lost 8, with 8 bases in between. Per germline, CDR1 WSHSY and CDR2 SAAADI. In nucleotides, the CDR3 is TGCGCCAGCAGTGAAAAGGGTCAGCAGTACTTC. Translated: CASSEKGQQYF.

The chain joins TRBV27 to TRBJ1-2; no firm D call. Trimming pared 0 bases from V and 2 bases from J, leaving 10 bases between. The length of the CDR3 is 15 residues. The germline gives CDR1 MNHEY, CDR2 SMNVEV (reference sequence). The DNA of the CDR3 is TGTGCCAGCAGTTTATCCTACCTACCAAACTATGGCTACACCTTC. Its protein is CASSLSYLPNYGYTF.

The rearrangement joins TRBV9 to TRBJ2-3, with D perhaps matching TRBD2 (7 bases). The CDR3 is 18 amino acids. Trimming pared 0 bases from V and 5 bases from J, leaving 22 bases between. Germline-derived CDR1 and CDR2 are SGDLS and YYNGEE. CDR3 in amino acids: CASSVAGGPNTPGDTQYF. CDR3 DNA sequence: TGTGCCAGCAGCGTAGCGGGGGGCCCCAACACCCCAGGAGATACGCAGTATTTT.

The chain uses TRBV6-6 and TRBJ1-2; D is ambiguous. The CDR3 spans 10 residues. Trimming took off 6 bases at V and 8 bases at J, with 7 bases between the two ends. CDR1 and CDR2 from the germline V gene are MNHNY and SVGAGI (reference sequence). CDR3 nucleotides: TGTGCCAGCAGCCAAGGGGGCTACACCTTC. Translating gives CASSQGGYTF.

J is TRBJ2-7 and V is TRBV6-1; 9 bases agree with TRBD1. From germline, CDR1 is MNHNS and CDR2 SASEGT. The V segment lost 11 bases and the J segment 2 bases; nucleotides outside the gene matches: 7. This CDR3 has 13 amino acids. CDR3: CAAGQGNPYEQYF. The CDR3 DNA is TGTGCCGCGGGACAGGGAAATCCCTACGAGCAGTACTTC.

This clone was counted once. This chain uses TRBV10-3 with TRBJ2-5; possible D gene TRBD1, 5 bases. This CDR3 has 15 residues. The germline V gene has CDR1 ENHRY and CDR2 SYGVKD. V lost 0 bases and J lost 1, with 9 bases in between. The CDR3: CAISESKTVQETQYF. The CDR3 DNA follows: TGTGCCATCAGTGAGTCCAAGACAGTCCAAGAGACCCAGTACTTC.

Concerning this clone itself: At one end, the junction sequence differs from germline, possibly due to a read error. The rearrangement uses TRBV5-8 and TRBJ2-7; D remains unclear. Germline loops: CDR1 SGHTS, CDR2 YDEGEE. The CDR3 is made up of 9 amino acids. The CDR3 DNA sequence: TGTGCCAGCAGCTTGGAGACCCACTTC. It encodes CASSLETHF.